Sequencing of this T cell receptor beta chain was carried out in a study of shared clonotypes between healthy human individuals (dated by TCRdb to 2019 to 2021). In the study overall: Two women and three men aged 18 to 49 years were included in the cohort. For each donor, three plates each were used for CD4 naive and CD4 memory, two plates were used for CD8 naive, and one plate was used for CD8 memory. To estimate repertoire size and how much clonotypes are shared between individuals, the study performed deep sequencing of blood TCR repertoires from a few healthy adults. Libraries were prepared and TCR repertoires were sequenced by different laboratories using diverse techniques, in order to increase sequencing depth and limit assay-specific biases. Each donor's leukapheresis produced roughly between about 0.8 and 10 billion PBMCs. Results the study describes overall, beyond this receptor: When several donors were compared, the shared fraction of clonotypes was 5% to 6.5% for naive CD4, 3.5% to 4% for naive CD8, 2% to 2.5% for memory CD4, and about 0.36% for memory CD8. Incomplete sequencing was indicated by rarefaction of sorted-subset datasets, despite the large sequencing depth. Because the study included a small number of donors, the genetic and exposure-history diversity represented was limited. Pairwise subsampling indicated that sequencing depth was expected to affect the degree of clonotype sharing among donors. Naive subsets generally had larger estimated clonotype richness than memory subsets. Sampling was restricted to blood, and TCR repertoires in tissues likely differ from the TCR repertoires found in blood. Compared with non-shared clonotypes, the clonotypes found in all four sorted-subset donors had higher generation probabilities.

Using the deep immunoSEQ assay, multiplex PCR amplified TCR CDR3 regions from genomic DNA. Extracted genomic DNA from each cell subset was spread evenly across all wells of several immunoSEQ 96-well plates, with each plate serving as a replicate. Each replicate PCR for sorted subsets received about 180 ng genomic DNA, equal to roughly 30,000 T cell genomes. Purified libraries were quantified with a Qubit 3.0 fluorometer, sized on a Bioanalyzer 2100, and re-quantified with the KAPA Library Quantification kit. Each immunoSEQ 96-well plate was sequenced on its own single-read 150-cycle Illumina NextSeq 550 flow cell. For the original study's pipeline: The immunoSEQ output contained only junctional sequences without quality scores, so filtering could not match that applied to full-length reads. Sequences were annotated with PyIR, a Python wrapper for IgBLAST v1.9, and V/J genes and CDR3 were assigned using IMGT germline references. Reads were filtered out if the reads had weak V/J assignments (E-value above 1e-6), no CDR3, stop codons, out-of-frame junctions, or ambiguous translated residues. V3J clonotypes were defined as sequences sharing the same inferred V gene, J gene, and CDR3 amino acid sequence. Percentage overlap between repertoires was computed as shared unique clonotypes divided by the size of the smaller repertoire. RTK rarefaction, the Chao1 estimator, and Recon v2.1 estimates of unobserved clonotypes were used to assess repertoire richness. Generation probabilities for all TCRbeta clonotypes obtained by the gDNA method from several donors were computed using OLGA. The clones in this table, taken by TCRdb from immuneACCESS, are in-frame only. Not every clone is retained; where verified, under half of the shortfall comes from an unresolved V gene, and the cause of the rest is unknown. That table furnishes V, J and clone size, whereas the DNA furnished D and trimming. The sample table records roughly 2.1 million clones; 85% to 95% of these occur just once. About 1.5% of the sample rests with the top ten.

For the CD8 naive samples, CD45RO-negative cells were positively selected for CCR7, yielding a CD45RA+CCR7+ population from which TemRA cells were excluded. The donors were healthy, HIV-negative adults who had no recently reported acute infections or vaccinations. Only Caucasian adults living in Nashville, Tennessee, USA were represented among the donors. Blood was collected by leukapheresis, and PBMCs were isolated by Ficoll-Histopaque density gradient centrifugation and then cryopreserved in liquid nitrogen vapor phase. Analytical flow cytometry was used to check the purity and quantity of every magnetically sorted T cell population. From each sorted fraction, genomic DNA was isolated and quantified by UV absorbance on a Nanodrop 2000c. Concerning this clone itself: Its antigen is not yet known. Within one base of it there is no much larger clone, and no base qualities were kept.

The trim is 2 bases for V and 0 bases for J, with a gap of 17 bases between the germline ends. From a lookup of the germline V gene (reference sequence), CDR1 and CDR2 are PRHDT and FYEKMQ. Including the terminal cysteine and phenylalanine, the CDR3 comprises 18 residues. The read is trimmed to its CDR3 DNA, 54 bases read in frame from base 1. The chain employs TRBV13 and TRBJ2-1, with TRBD2 as a weak D call on 5 bases. The sample comprised naive CD8+ T cells from PBMCs. This specimen's cell subset or site label, interpreted: CD45RA+CCR7+. The origin of this receptor is a young man in good health. Some clones in this sample may be carry-over from other donors' samples. The DNA sequence follows: TGTGCCAGCAGCTTATCAGGCGCGGCGGGCCTCTCCTACAATGAGCAGTTCTTC. Translated, this gives CASSLSGAAGLSYNEQFF.